This T cell receptor (beta chain) was recovered during a study of T-cell memory formation after mild COVID-19. TCRdb reprocessed the 5' RACE reads via MiXCR and lists one record per CDR3 protein. The sample includes 550,000 to 700,000 distinct CDR3 sequences, 17% of them seen just once. This TCR came from an adult woman who had mild COVID-19 (a few samples of this study predate the infection). Cell type and time point are not known. Specimen: PBMCs or a T cell subset sorted from them (not recorded which).

The CDR3 region is CASSPPSRPQETQYF. The CDR3 DNA follows: TGTGCCAGCTCACCACCGAGCAGGCCGCAAGAGACCCAGTACTTC. This sequence joins TRBV18 and TRBJ2-5; D ambiguous. Deletions cut 0 bases from V and 2 bases from J, with 10 bases between. CDR3 length: 15 residues. Per the germline V gene, CDR1 is KGHSH and CDR2 is LQKENI.